These 23 T cell receptor beta chains originate from one sample sequenced in a study of response to subunit inactivated influenza vaccine. TCRdb ran MiXCR on the RT-PCR reads and lists one entry per CDR3 protein. This sample has roughly 760,000 distinct CDR3 sequences; 21% occur once, and the top ten carry about 10%. Sequenced here: PBMCs from blood, sampled 4 to 6 days after vaccination. These receptors were collected from a man aged 50 or older who received an inactivated influenza vaccine.

This clonotype was recorded only once. The chain has TRBV3-1 and TRBJ2-2; D gene ambiguous. Between the trimmed V and J ends, which lost 0 bases and 6 bases, there was a span of 8 bases. This CDR3 comprises 14 residues. Per germline, CDR1 LGHDT and CDR2 YNNKEL (reference sequence). The CDR3 DNA reads as TGTGCCAGCAGCCAAGATCTAGTATCCGGGGAGCTGTTTTTT. The encoded protein is CASSQDLVSGELFF.

This clonotype was detected only a few times. CDR3 amino acids: CASSQRPTDTQYF. The CDR3 coding sequence is TGTGCCAGCAGCCAGCGCCCCACAGATACGCAGTATTTT. This chain uses TRBV7-2 with TRBJ2-3; unclear D gene. Germline CDR1 SGHTA, CDR2 FQGNSA. Trimming shortened V by 5 bases and J by 2 bases, and 8 bases separated the two germline ends. CDR3 size: 13 residues.

In regard to this clonotype: The germline gene is not matched at one end of the junction; a read error may be the cause. This rearrangement joins TRBV12-3 or TRBV12-4 to TRBJ2-2, with 7 bases identical to TRBD2. CDR3 length: 14 residues. This chain's CDR3 is CASSIAGNTGELFF. For the CDR3, the DNA is TGTGCCAGCAGTATAGCGGGGAACACCGGGGAGCTGTTTTTT.

This sequence joins TRBV5-1 and TRBJ2-3, with D possibly TRBD2 on 5 matching bases. With 0 bases removed from V and 5 bases from J, the gap between germline ends came to 19 bases. The CDR3 runs to 17 residues. CDR1 SGHRS and CDR2 YFSETQ come from the germline V gene. CDR3 in amino acids: CASSLGGLANALDTQYF. For the CDR3, the DNA is TGCGCCAGCAGCTTGGGCGGGCTAGCCAATGCGTTAGATACGCAGTATTTT.

At least ten counts were recorded for this clonotype. At one end the junction does not follow the germline gene, possibly because of a read error. The chain couples TRBV12-3 or TRBV12-4 to TRBJ2-7; possibly TRBD2 for D (5 bases). The CDR3 sequence is 11 residues long. This CDR3 reads CASRSGYEQYF. CDR3 DNA: TGCGCCAGCAGAAGCGGATACGAGCAGTACTTC.

At least ten counts were recorded for this clonotype. The chain uses TRBV20-1 and TRBJ2-1, with TRBD2 as a possible D gene (6 bases). Germline V gene sequence: CDR1 DFQATT, CDR2 SNEGSKA (reference sequence). V was clipped by 6 bases and J by 2 bases, with 17 bases between them. The CDR3 contains 15 residues. Here the CDR3 DNA reads TGCAGTGCACCCCGAGGGAGGATGACCTACAATGAGCAGTTCTTC. Amino acids: CSAPRGRMTYNEQFF.

This clonotype was picked up a small number of times. The V and J genes are TRBV10-3 and TRBJ2-5, with D uncertain. V was clipped by 3 bases and J by 3 bases, with 11 bases between them. The germline gives CDR1 ENHRY, CDR2 SYGVKD. This CDR3 is 14 amino acids long. The CDR3 spells CAISDIAGEETQYF. CDR3 bases: TGTGCCATCAGTGATATAGCCGGAGAAGAGACCCAGTACTTC.

Remarks on this clonotype: One end of the junction fails to match germline, which may point to a read error. The chain employs TRBV4-3 and TRBJ2-7; tentatively, D is TRBD1 (5 bases). The CDR3 runs to 14 residues. Germline V gene lookup returns CDR1 LGHNA and CDR2 YSLEER. CDR3 coding DNA: TGCGACAGCAGCCAAGGGTCAGGGCCCTACGAGCAGTACTTC. Its protein product is CDSSQGSGPYEQYF.

The rearrangement uses TRBV7-9 and TRBJ2-5; 10 bases fit TRBD2. This CDR3 region has 14 residues. Trimming cost V 8 bases and J 5 bases; bases outside gene matches: 8. Per germline, CDR1 SEHNR and CDR2 FQNEAQ (reference sequence). The DNA for the CDR3 is TGTGCCAGCGCCCTAGCGGGAGATGTGGAGACCCAGTACTTC. Protein product: CASALAGDVETQYF.

Many counts were recorded for this clonotype. This chain's CDR3 is CSVEDILAASSYNEQFF. CDR3 nucleotide sequence: TGCAGCGTTGAAGATATCCTAGCGGCAAGCTCCTACAATGAGCAGTTCTTC. The chain employs TRBV29-1 and TRBJ2-1, with 7 positions matching TRBD2. Germline V gene data show CDR1 as SQVTM and CDR2 as ANQGSEA. V was clipped by 0 bases and J by 0 bases; unmatched bases: 8. CDR3 length: 17 amino acids.

This clonotype was detected only a few times. This sequence joins TRBV20-1 and TRBJ2-7; D ambiguous. With 1 base removed from V and 0 bases from J, the gap between germline ends came to 19 bases. Germline V gene sequence: CDR1 DFQATT, CDR2 SNEGSKA (reference sequence). The CDR3 is made up of 17 amino acids. CDR3 nucleotides: TGCAGTGCTAGAGTTCCTCGCGGAGCTACCTCCTCCTACGAGCAGTACTTC. It is translated as CSARVPRGATSSYEQYF.

This clonotype was seen repeatedly, ten times or more. The gene calls are TRBV6-5 and TRBJ2-6; D is uncertain. The CDR3 extends over 15 amino acids. The germline V gene encodes CDR1 MNHEY and CDR2 SVGAGI. Trimming pared 5 bases from V and 0 bases from J, leaving 8 bases between. The CDR3 is CASSHRTSGANVLTF. CDR3 sequence (DNA): TGTGCCAGCAGTCACCGGACCTCTGGGGCCAACGTCCTGACTTTC.

In DNA form, the CDR3 reads TGTGCCAGCAGTTTATTCGCCGTCCGGGAGCTGTTTTTT. Residues: CASSLFAVRELFF. The rearrangement uses TRBV28 and TRBJ2-2; D ambiguous. CDR1 is MDHEN, CDR2 SYDVKM, per germline. Trimming removed 1 base at V and 9 bases at J, with 9 bases between. The CDR3 length is 13 residues.

CDR3 sequence (DNA): TGCAGCGTGGGGGCCCTCAGGGCACCCCTAACCCCTGAAGCTTTCTTT. This encodes CSVGALRAPLTPEAFF. V gene TRBV29-1 combines with J gene TRBJ1-1; maybe TRBD1 (6 bases). V dropped 6 bases and J dropped 6 bases, with 26 bases sitting between them. Germline CDR1 SQVTM, CDR2 ANQGSEA. The CDR3 runs to 16 residues.

This clonotype was recorded a few times. This chain joins TRBV4-3 and TRBJ1-6; the D is unclear. V lost 0 bases and J lost 7, with 10 bases in between. The length of the CDR3 is 15 residues. Germline V gene lookup returns CDR1 LGHNA and CDR2 YSLEER. CDR3 coding DNA: TGCGCCAGCAGCCAAGAAAAGGGCCCCAATTCACCCCTCCACTTT. It is translated as CASSQEKGPNSPLHF.

The chain joins TRBV9 to TRBJ1-1; no definite D call. This CDR3 has 13 residues. Trimming shortened V by 4 bases and J by 5 bases, and 12 bases separated the two germline ends. Germline assignment: CDR1 SGDLS and CDR2 YYNGEE. The CDR3 sequence: CASSSLGETEAFF. CDR3 in DNA: TGTGCCAGCAGCTCCCTGGGAGAAACTGAAGCTTTCTTT.

The chain couples TRBV12-3 or TRBV12-4 to TRBJ2-1; D may be TRBD1 (6 bases). CDR3 length: 13 amino acids. Trimming pared 3 bases from V and 8 bases from J, leaving 11 bases between. CDR3 DNA sequence: TGTGCCAGCAGTTTTGGGGGCTGGGATGAGCAGTTCTTC. Its translation is CASSFGGWDEQFF.

The J gene is TRBJ2-5, the V gene TRBV5-1, with 9 nucleotides matching TRBD1. Germline CDR1 and CDR2: SGHRS and YFSETQ. The V segment lost 4 bases and the J segment 5 bases; nucleotides outside the gene matches: 12. This CDR3 has 16 residues. CDR3 protein: CASSPGWDRVMETQYF. The DNA for the CDR3 is TGCGCCAGCAGCCCGGGCTGGGACAGGGTGATGGAGACCCAGTACTTC.

In nucleotides, the CDR3 is TGCGCCAGCAGCGTTGGCGAGCTCTCCCAGACCCAGTACTTC. Its translation is CASSVGELSQTQYF. The rearrangement uses TRBV5-1 and TRBJ2-5; D gene unclear. CDR3 length equals 14 residues. The V end lost 4 bases, the J end lost 6 bases, and 16 bases lay between the germline ends. The V gene's germline CDR1 is SGHRS and CDR2 YFSETQ.

This rearrangement joins TRBV4-3 to TRBJ1-1; D unclear. Germline V lookup: CDR1 LGHNA, CDR2 YSLEER. The CDR3 is 14 residues long. With 1 base removed from V and 4 bases from J, the gap between germline ends came to 10 bases. CDR3 sequence (DNA): TGCGCCAGCAGCCAAGTTTTTGGGAGCACTGAAGCTTTCTTT. Translation gives CASSQVFGSTEAFF.

The rearrangement links TRBV7-2 to TRBJ1-1; D unclear. The CDR3 loop spans 15 amino acids. Germline values: CDR1 SGHTA, CDR2 FQGNSA. V dropped 2 bases and J dropped 3 bases, with 13 bases sitting between them. The DNA for the CDR3 is TGTGCCAGCAGCTTACACCCACAGTTTGACACTGAAGCTTTCTTT. Its protein product is CASSLHPQFDTEAFF.

To note about this clonotype: A much larger clone is a single base away; this may be a read error. The chain recombines TRBV20-1 with TRBJ2-1; 7 bases align to TRBD1. After removal of 6 bases from V and 7 bases from J, the junction contained 12 bases not matched to a gene. The CDR3 loop spans 14 amino acids. Germline loops: CDR1 DFQATT, CDR2 SNEGSKA (reference sequence). The CDR3: CSASRQGRVNEQFF. For the CDR3, the DNA is TGCAGTGCCTCTAGACAGGGAAGGGTGAATGAGCAGTTCTTC.

The J gene is TRBJ2-5, the V gene TRBV7-2; D gene unclear. CDR1 is SGHTA and CDR2 is FQGNSA in the germline V gene. The V and J ends lost 3 bases and 4 bases respectively, with 12 bases between them. The CDR3 is 14 residues long. CDR3 nucleotide sequence: TGTGCCAGCAGCTTTTACGTCGTGGGAGAGACCCAGTACTTC. This sequence encodes CASSFYVVGETQYF.